The clone carrying this T cell receptor (beta chain) was seen a handful of times. What it recognizes is unknown. The data derive from a study of shared clonotypes between healthy human individuals. Study observations and caveats: The sharing of about 5% of naive CD4 clonotypes was seen across a few donors. Naive subsets generally had larger estimated richness than memory subsets.

The assay was immunoSEQ multiplex PCR, and TCRdb's table has in-frame clones only and misses some. The repertoire holds approximately 1.1 million clones, with roughly 74% as singletons. The V gene's germline CDR1 is LGHNA and CDR2 YNFKEQ. The CDR3 covers 16 residues. V dropped 0 bases and J dropped 5 bases, with 16 bases sitting between them. The sequenced sample consisted of memory CD4+ T cells from PBMCs. The subset is: CD45RA-negative fraction. The chain uses TRBV4-2 and TRBJ1-1, with D tentatively TRBD1 (5 bases). The clonotype was recovered from a man aged 18 to 29 in good health. Some clones in this sample may be carry-over from other donors' samples. CDR3 residues: CASSQDLRREGTEAFF. The CDR3 bases are TGTGCCAGCAGCCAAGATCTCCGCAGGGAAGGGACTGAAGCTTTCTTT.